Only a few counts were recorded for the clone carrying this T cell receptor (beta chain). Its target is unknown. This CDR3 is built from 14 residues. Germline lookup yields CDR1 MDHEN and CDR2 SYDVKM. Trimming pared 3 bases from V and 0 bases from J, leaving 8 bases between. Using immunoSEQ multiplex PCR, the repertoire was profiled, and TCRdb retains in-frame clones only, with some absent. The data contain approximately 7,200 clones, 61% of them singletons. This sample was included in a study of tumor-infiltrating lymphocytes in localized non-small cell lung cancer. Study results and limitations: Tumors had more T cell infiltration than uninvolved lung, per TCRbeta sequencing and CD3 counts. T-cell fraction did not differ between immunotypes IM1 and IM2. Tumor T-cell fraction from TCR sequencing was not associated with recurrence-free survival (p = 0.61).

The sequence derives from a human donor with non-small cell lung cancer. The sequencing sample was made of lung tumor tissue. The chain carries TRBV28 and TRBJ1-1; D remains ambiguous. CDR3 nucleotide sequence: TGTGCCAGCAGTTTTCGACGGTTGAACACTGAAGCTTTCTTT. Its translation: CASSFRRLNTEAFF.